This paragraph reports one TCR beta chain. The target of this receptor is not known. No much larger clone is present one base from it, and per-base qualities are unavailable. This sample is drawn from a study of T cells in localized non-small cell lung cancer (dated by TCRdb to 2018 to 2020). For context, the study as a whole: The study examined T cell repertoires in hundreds of patients with early-stage NSCLC and compared tumors with uninvolved tumor-adjacent lungs. The cohort was made up of fewer than 250 treatment-naive NSCLC patients whose localized lung tumors had been resected. A mean age of roughly 66 years was recorded for the NSCLC patients, of whom around 140 were male and about a hundred were female.

V is shortened by 4 bases, J by 4 bases, and the region joining them spans 10 bases. The germline V gene provides CDR1 MGHRA and CDR2 YSYEKL. The CDR3, from cysteine to phenylalanine, totals 13 residues. Only the CDR3 DNA is retained, 39 bases long and in frame from the first base. What the authors observed across the whole study: Longer overall survival was associated with higher T cell density in blood, whereas shorter survival was associated with higher clonality in adjacent lung. Because the study design was exploratory, TCR variables were selected using unadjusted p-values without false-discovery rate correction. Multi-region tumor sequencing was not performed, so intratumor heterogeneity could not be excluded. A median of 57 of the top 100 tumor clones turned up in the paired uninvolved adjacent lung, and under 30 of those clones also ranked among the top 100 of that same adjacent lung. Uninvolved tumor-adjacent lung showed the highest T cell clonality, higher than tumor, which suggests more focused antigenic responses in the uninvolved tumor-adjacent lung.

At diagnosis, tumor, uninvolved tumor-adjacent lung and peripheral blood were collected and then preserved as a mix of FFPE and fresh-frozen material. For TCR repertoire profiling, the blood samples were analyzed as peripheral blood mononuclear cells. The immunoSEQ Assay was used to sequence TCR beta CDR3 regions from DNA. Turning to the authors' computational methods: T cell density was computed as TCR beta template counts normalized to usable DNA estimated by amplifying housekeeping genes. Using the preseqR package, richness was estimated by extrapolating to 120,000 templates for tissue samples and 400,000 templates for PBMC samples. Clonality was defined by subtracting Pielou's evenness from one. Tissue-enriched TCRs were identified by differential abundance testing using productive amino-acid clonotypes, minimum total count 5 and alpha 0.1. Repertoire overlap between compartments was quantified with the Jaccard Index and Morisita Overlap Index. TCR beta CDR3s were clustered by GLIPH together with public tetramer-defined viral CDR3s, and at least three viral sequences plus V-gene enrichment were required for viral motifs. The table was pulled from immuneACCESS by TCRdb, which kept in-frame rearrangements only. Such tables lose some clones; where checked, under half of the loss comes from unresolved V genes, and the rest has no known cause. D and trimming were read from the DNA, whereas the V and J calls and clone size are those reported in that table. The sample profile shows approximately 40,000 clones; around 85% of them were found once. 5.5% to 7% of the sample belongs to the ten largest clones.

The starting material was peripheral blood, obtained before any cancer treatment. The origin of this receptor is a man between 40 and 69 years old with stage I lung adenocarcinoma. Rearrangement joined TRBV4-1 to TRBJ1-1; a weak D assignment points to TRBD1 (6 bases agree). The DNA is TGCGCCAGCAGCCGAGTAGGGGGCACTGAAGCTTTCTTT. Its product reads: CASSRVGGTEAFF.